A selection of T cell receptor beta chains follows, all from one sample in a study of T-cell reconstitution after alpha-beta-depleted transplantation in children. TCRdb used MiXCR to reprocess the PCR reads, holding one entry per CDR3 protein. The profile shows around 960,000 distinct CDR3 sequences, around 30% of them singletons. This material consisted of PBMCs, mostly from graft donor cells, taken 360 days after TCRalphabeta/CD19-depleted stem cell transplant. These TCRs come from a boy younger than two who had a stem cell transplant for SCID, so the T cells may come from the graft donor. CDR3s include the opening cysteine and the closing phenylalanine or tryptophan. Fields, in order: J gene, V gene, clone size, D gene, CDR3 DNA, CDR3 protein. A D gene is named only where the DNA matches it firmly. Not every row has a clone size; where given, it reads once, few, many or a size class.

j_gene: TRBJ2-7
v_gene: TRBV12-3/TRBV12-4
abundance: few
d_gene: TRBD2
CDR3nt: TGTGCCAGCAGTTTTGGAACTAGCGGGGGGGCCGGAGAAGAGCAGTACTTC
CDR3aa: CASSFGTSGGAGEEQYF

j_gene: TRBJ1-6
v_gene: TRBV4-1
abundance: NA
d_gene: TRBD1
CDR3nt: TGCGCCAGCAGCCTCCAAGGAGGGACAGGGAATTATTCTTACTATAATTCACCCCTCCACTTT
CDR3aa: CASSLQGGTGNYSYYNSPLHF

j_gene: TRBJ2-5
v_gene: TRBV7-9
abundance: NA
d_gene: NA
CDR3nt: TGTGCCAGCAGCTTAGGGGATCAGGGAAGGCAGACCCAGTACTTC
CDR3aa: CASSLGDQGRQTQYF

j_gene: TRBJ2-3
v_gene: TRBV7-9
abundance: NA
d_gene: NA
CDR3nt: TGTGCCAGCAGCTCGGATGGCGGTTACACAGATACGCAGTATTTT
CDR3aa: CASSSDGGYTDTQYF

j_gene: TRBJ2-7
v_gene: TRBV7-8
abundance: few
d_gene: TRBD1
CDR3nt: TGTGCCAGCAGCCCCCAGAAGACAGGGTACGACGAGCAGTACTTC
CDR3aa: CASSPQKTGYDEQYF

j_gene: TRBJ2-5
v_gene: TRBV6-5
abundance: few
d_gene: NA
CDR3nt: TGTGCCAGCAGTTACTCATCGGCAGGACTACAAGAGACCCAGTACTTC
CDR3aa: CASSYSSAGLQETQYF

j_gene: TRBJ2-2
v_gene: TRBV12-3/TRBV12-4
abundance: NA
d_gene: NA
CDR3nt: TGTGCCAGCAGTTTGGTACTACCGAACACCGGGGAGCTGTTTTTT
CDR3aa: CASSLVLPNTGELFF

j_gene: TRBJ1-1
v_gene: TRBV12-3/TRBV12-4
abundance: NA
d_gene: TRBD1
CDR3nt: TGTGCCAGCAGTTTATCCGGACAGGTTAAGGGAGCTTTCTTT
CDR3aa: CASSLSGQVKGAFF

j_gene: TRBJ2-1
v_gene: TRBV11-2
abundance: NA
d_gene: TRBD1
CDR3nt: TGTGCCAGCAGCGGGACAGGGAGGGACAATGAGCAGTTCTTC
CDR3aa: CASSGTGRDNEQFF

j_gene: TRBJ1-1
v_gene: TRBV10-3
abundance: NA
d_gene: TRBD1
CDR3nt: TGTGCCATCAGTGAGTTGGACAGGGCGAACACTGAAGCTTTCTTT
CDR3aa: CAISELDRANTEAFF

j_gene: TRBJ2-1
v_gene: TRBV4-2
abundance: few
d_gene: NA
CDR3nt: TGTGCCAGCAGCCCCCGGGACTGGCAAAACAATGAGCAGTTCTTC
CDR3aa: CASSPRDWQNNEQFF

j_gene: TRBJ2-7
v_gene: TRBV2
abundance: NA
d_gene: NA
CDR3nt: TGTGCCAGCAGGGTTTGGGAAAACACCTACGAGCAGTACTTC
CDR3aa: CASRVWENTYEQYF

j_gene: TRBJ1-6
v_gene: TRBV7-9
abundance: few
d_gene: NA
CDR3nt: TGTGCCAGCAGCCCTCCGGGACCAGGTTCACCCCTCCACTTT
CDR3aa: CASSPPGPGSPLHF

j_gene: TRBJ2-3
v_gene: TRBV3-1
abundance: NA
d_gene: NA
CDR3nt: TGTGCCAGCAGCCAAGGGGTGAATACGCAGTATTTT
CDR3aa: CASSQGVNTQYF

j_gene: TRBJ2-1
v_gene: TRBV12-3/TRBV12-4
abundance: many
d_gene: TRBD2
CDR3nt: TGTGCCAGCAAACTAGCGGGGGGCCGGCTTGAGCAGTTCTTC
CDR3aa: CASKLAGGRLEQFF

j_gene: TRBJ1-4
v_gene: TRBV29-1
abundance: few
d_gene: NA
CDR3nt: TGCAGCGGGCTGTTAATGAGTGGGGAAAAACTGTTTTTT
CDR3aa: CSGLLMSGEKLFF

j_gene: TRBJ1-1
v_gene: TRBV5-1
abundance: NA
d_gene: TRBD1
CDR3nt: TGCGCCAGCAGCGGAGACCTACAGGGGGCAGCTGAAGCTTTCTTT
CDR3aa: CASSGDLQGAAEAFF

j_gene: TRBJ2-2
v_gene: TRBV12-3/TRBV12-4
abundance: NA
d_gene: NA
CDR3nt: TGTGCCAGCAGTTTAGTAATCAGGCGAGGGCACGGGGAGCTGTTTTTT
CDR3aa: CASSLVIRRGHGELFF

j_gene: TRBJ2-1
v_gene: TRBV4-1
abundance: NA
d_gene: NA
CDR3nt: TGCGCCAGCAGCCAACAGGGTTGGATGCAGTACAATGAGCAGTTCTTC
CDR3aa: CASSQQGWMQYNEQFF

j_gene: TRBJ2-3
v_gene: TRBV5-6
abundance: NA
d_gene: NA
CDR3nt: TGTGCCAGCAGTTTATCCGGGGACACAGATACGCAGTATTTT
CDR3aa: CASSLSGDTDTQYF